This TCR beta chain originates from a study of T cell responses to AZD1222 COVID-19 vaccine. Repertoires were generated with immunoSEQ multiplex PCR, while TCRdb's copy carries only in-frame clones and drops some. This sample has 92,000 or so clones, with 89% found just once. Germline-derived CDR1 and CDR2 are LNHDA and SQIVND (reference sequence). Trimming removed 6 bases from V and 4 bases from J, with 12 bases in between. CDR3 size: 13 residues. A single count supports this clone. The specimen was peripheral blood, collected 28 days after the second AZD1222 dose. The V gene is TRBV19, the J gene TRBJ1-2; D is uncertain. The receptor comes from an adult who received the AZD1222 COVID-19 vaccine. The DNA for the CDR3 is TGTGCCAGTAGAACTGCCAGCCCCTATGGCTACACCTTC. This codes for CASRTASPYGYTF.